This T cell receptor beta chain was sequenced for a study of post-analysis software for immune sequencing data. Study overall: Included courses were relapsing-remitting and secondary progressive multiple sclerosis; progressive-relapsing multiple sclerosis was also included.

A note on this clonotype: What it binds is not known.

Germline V gene data show CDR1 as ENHRY and CDR2 as SYGVKD. The CDR3 is made up of 15 amino acids. V was clipped by 4 bases and J by 10 bases; unmatched bases: 11. Researchers reported that TCR beta cDNA libraries carried unique molecular identifiers. Yield was approximately 500,000 cDNA molecules from 1 to 10 million T cells. Each CDR3 protein is one row after TCRdb ran MiXCR on the PCR reads. This sample has about 810,000 distinct CDR3 sequences, with roughly 50% found just once. Regarding the study as a whole: Strong same-batch co-clustering of samples appeared with F measure clustering. Those with multiple sclerosis, the patient group, showed significantly lower normalized Chao1 diversity than controls. Patients had higher frequencies than controls of four to six TRBV segments, including TRBV5-6, TRBV5-1 and TRBV20-1.

The sample taken for sequencing was blood. The V gene is TRBV10-3, the J gene TRBJ2-1; 9 bases map to TRBD2. This clonotype was sampled from a girl aged 5-17 years with multiple sclerosis. The CDR3: CAISGVAGVFDEQFF. In DNA, the CDR3 is TGTGCCATCAGTGGCGTAGCGGGAGTCTTTGACGAGCAGTTCTTC.